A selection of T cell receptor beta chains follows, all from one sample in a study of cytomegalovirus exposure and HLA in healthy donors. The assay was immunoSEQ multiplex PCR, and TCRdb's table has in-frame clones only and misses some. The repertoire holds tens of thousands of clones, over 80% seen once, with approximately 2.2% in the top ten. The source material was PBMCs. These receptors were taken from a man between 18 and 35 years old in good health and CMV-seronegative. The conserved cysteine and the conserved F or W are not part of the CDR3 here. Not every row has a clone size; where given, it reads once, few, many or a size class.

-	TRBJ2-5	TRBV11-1	ASSSGKVEKETQY
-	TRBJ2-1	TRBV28	ASTLPGLYNEQF
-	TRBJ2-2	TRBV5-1	ASSRDRATGELF
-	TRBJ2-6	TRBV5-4	ASSLGGGRSGANVLT
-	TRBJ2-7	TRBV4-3	ASSQEALVGAEQY
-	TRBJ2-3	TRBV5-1	ASSLGRGLAGGSDTQY
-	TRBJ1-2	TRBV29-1	SVEQGLSYGYT
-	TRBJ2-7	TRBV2	ASSLQGSCEQY
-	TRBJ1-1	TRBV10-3	AISEKEVPGSEAF
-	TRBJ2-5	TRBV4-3	ASSQDGRAEGSETQY
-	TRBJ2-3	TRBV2	ASRARLEAWRQY
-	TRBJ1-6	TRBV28	ASNPGYSYNSPLH
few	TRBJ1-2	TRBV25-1	ASSGLSGYGYT
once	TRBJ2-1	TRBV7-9	ASRAGGPRDEQF
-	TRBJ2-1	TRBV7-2	ASSFLLQEFYNEQF
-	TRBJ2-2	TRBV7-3	ASSLKPFPGGNTGELF
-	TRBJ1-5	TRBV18	ASSRRDNQPQH
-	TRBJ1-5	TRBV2	ASLRDSNQPQH
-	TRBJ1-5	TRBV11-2	ASSLDGRVNQPQH
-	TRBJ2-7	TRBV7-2	ASSLRRGIYEQY
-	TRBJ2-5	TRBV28	ASSFRGLDQETQY
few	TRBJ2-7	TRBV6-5	ASSDGGTGSYEQY
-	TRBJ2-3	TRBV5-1	ASSLEGADTQY
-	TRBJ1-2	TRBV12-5	ASGLVVNSQTGSYGYT
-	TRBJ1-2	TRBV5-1	ASSLKTGVPGYT
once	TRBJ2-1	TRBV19	ASSMGRGLAESYNEQF
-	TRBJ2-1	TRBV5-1	ASSLAIGGAYNEQF
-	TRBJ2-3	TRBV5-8	ASSYQVISADTQY
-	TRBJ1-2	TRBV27	ASSMRTGRTNYGYT
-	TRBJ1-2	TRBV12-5	ASGADRHYGYT
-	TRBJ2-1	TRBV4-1	ASSQAEAGGTNEQF
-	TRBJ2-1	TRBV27	ASSSLTSGWGSYNEQF
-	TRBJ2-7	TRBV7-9	ASSLVIDEQY
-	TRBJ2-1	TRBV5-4	ASSRGGTTYNEQF
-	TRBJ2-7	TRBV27	ASSLSVRGYDEQY
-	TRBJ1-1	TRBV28	ASSLGGPPGTGNTEAF
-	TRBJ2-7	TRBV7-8	ASSSPSGRRTYEQY
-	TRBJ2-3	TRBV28	ASLELAGGTQY
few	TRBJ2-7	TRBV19	ASSPRDWRGSYEQY
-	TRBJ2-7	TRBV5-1	ASSPTPLTGNEQY
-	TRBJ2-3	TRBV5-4	ASSLPPSGGITDTQY
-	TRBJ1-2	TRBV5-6	ASRSGHRYGYT
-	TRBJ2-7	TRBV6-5	ASSRTGYEQY
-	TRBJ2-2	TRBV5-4	ASSPRVSDTGELF
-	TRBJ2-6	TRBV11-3	ASSFRQIHSGANVLT
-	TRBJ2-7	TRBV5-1	ASSWDSPREQY
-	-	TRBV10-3	AISDANRQASPYEQY
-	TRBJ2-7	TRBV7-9	ASSFTSGRGEQY
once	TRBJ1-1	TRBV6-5	ASTARGTEAF